The entry below describes one T cell receptor beta chain. No antigen is known for it. The sample holds no much larger clone one base away, and base qualities are not on file. TCRbeta CDR3 regions were amplified from genomic DNA using the immunoSEQ Assay, a bias-controlled multiplex PCR. On the authors' methods: Nucleated cell counts per sample were estimated from amplification of reference gene primers within the assay. To quantify the absolute abundance of each unique TCRbeta CDR3 rearrangement, sequence reads were collapsed and filtered. Productive Simpson clonality was computed per sample as the square root of Simpson's diversity index over productive rearrangements. TCRdb provides this immuneACCESS table in a form limited to in-frame rearrangements. Some clones are lacking; in checked studies, under half of them reflect an unresolved V gene, and why the rest are absent is not known. The V and J calls and clone size were taken over from that table, and D and trimming were inferred from the DNA. In this sample the table shows 200,000 to 250,000 clones, around 90% of which occur a single time. The biggest ten clones account for roughly 2.7% of the sample.

The sample comes from a study of blood T cell repertoires in COVID-19 (dated by TCRdb to 2020 to 2021). In the study overall: Samples covering the acute and convalescent phases of COVID-19 were provided by collaborators in the United States, Italy and Spain. Subjects who had been exposed to COVID-19, were actively infected with it, or had recovered from it provided the deeply sampled blood TCRbeta repertoires that made up the dataset. Where HLA class I and class II types were available, the types were taken from metadata supplied by the sample provider, not from assay-based typing. The samples were drawn from two sources: the first 160 participants of the ongoing ImmuneRACE study, and some 1,300 subjects contributed by 6 global collaborators. The material from the prospective study consisted of cDNA or gDNA derived from T cells, B-cell-depleted T cells, or PBMCs. The repertoires were released in a freely available public database intended as a resource for research on the immune response to SARS-CoV-2. Sample metadata almost always included a de-identified subject ID, COVID-19 status, age in years and sex.

The research as a whole found: Clinical and demographic metadata were provided uncurated, with the amount varying by source and participant.

CDR3 length: 16 amino acids, cysteine to phenylalanine. Only the CDR3 part of the read is kept: 48 bases, read in frame from the first base. Germline trimming amounts to 6 bases on V and 0 bases on J, with 8 as the count of junction bases outside the gene matches. The germline V gene gives CDR1 as LGHNT and CDR2 as FRNRAP. Participants in the prospective study were enrolled through a virtual design, were aged about 18 to 89 years, and lived in roughly 24 United States geographic areas. Cohort assignment in the prospective study relied on participant-reported clinical history from a screening survey and a study questionnaire. ImmuneRACE Cohort 3 recovered participants were defined by two consecutive negative NP/OP PCR tests, healthcare professional clearance, or symptom resolution. Mobile phlebotomists in the prospective study collected whole blood, serum and a nasopharyngeal or oropharyngeal swab from every participant. Additional blood draws and questionnaires over an approximately two-month period could optionally be provided by prospective study participants. Blood samples from the prospective study were shipped frozen or at room temperature prior to DNA extraction.

Here the chain combines TRBV12-5 and TRBJ2-3, with 8 bases aligning to TRBD2. The sample taken for sequencing was PBMCs or T cells enriched from blood (not recorded which). This clonotype originated in a woman between 25 and 40 years old who had recovered from COVID-19. Here the CDR3 is given as CASGFSGASSTDTQYF. The sequence in DNA is TGTGCTAGTGGCTTTAGCGGGGCCTCTAGCACAGATACGCAGTATTTT.